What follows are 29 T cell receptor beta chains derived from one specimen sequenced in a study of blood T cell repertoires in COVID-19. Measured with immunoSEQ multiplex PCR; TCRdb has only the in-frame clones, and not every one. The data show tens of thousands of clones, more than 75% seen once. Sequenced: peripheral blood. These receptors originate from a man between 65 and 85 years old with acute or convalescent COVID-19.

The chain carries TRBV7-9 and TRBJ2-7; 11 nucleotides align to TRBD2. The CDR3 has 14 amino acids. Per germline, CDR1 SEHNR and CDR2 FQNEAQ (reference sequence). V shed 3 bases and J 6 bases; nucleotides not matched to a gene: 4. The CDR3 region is CASSFLAGGTEQYF. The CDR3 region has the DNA TGTGCCAGCAGCTTCTTAGCGGGAGGGACCGAGCAGTACTTC.

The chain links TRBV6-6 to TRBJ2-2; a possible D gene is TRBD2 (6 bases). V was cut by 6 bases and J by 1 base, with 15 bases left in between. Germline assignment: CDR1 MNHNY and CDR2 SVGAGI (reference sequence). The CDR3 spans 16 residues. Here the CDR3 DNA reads TGTGCCAGCAGCAAATTCGGGGAGGTGAACACCGGGGAGCTGTTTTTT. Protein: CASSKFGEVNTGELFF.

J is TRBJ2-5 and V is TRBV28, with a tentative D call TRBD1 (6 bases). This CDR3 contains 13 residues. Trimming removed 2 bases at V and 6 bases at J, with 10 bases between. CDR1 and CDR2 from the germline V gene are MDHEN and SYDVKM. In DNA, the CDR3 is TGTGCCAGCAGTTTAGAGGGGGTCCAGACCCAGTACTTC. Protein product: CASSLEGVQTQYF.

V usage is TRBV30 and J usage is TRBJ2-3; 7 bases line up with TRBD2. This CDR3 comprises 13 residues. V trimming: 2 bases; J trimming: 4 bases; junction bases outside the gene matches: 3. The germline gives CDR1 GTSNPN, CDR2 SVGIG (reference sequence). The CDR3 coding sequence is TGTGCCTGGAGTTGGGGGAGGGCAGATACGCAGTATTTT. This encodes CAWSWGRADTQYF.

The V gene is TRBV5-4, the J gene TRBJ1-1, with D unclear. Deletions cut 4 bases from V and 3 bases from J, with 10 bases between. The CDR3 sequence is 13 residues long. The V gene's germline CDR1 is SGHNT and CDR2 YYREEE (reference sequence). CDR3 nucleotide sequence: TGTGCCAGCAGCCATGGAGGGTACACTGAAGCTTTCTTT. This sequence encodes CASSHGGYTEAFF.

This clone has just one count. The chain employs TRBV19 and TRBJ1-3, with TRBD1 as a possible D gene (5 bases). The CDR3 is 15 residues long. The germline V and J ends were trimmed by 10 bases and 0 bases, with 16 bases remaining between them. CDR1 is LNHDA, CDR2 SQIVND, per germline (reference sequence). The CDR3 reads CATGHRRSSGNTIYF. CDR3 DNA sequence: TGTGCCACAGGCCACAGGCGTAGCTCTGGAAACACCATATATTTT.

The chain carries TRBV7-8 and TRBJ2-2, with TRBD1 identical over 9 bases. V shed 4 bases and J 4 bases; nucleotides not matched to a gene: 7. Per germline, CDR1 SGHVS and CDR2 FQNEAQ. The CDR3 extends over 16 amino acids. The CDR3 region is CASSYRDRVGTGELFF. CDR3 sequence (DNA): TGTGCCAGCAGCTACAGGGACAGGGTGGGCACCGGGGAGCTGTTTTTT. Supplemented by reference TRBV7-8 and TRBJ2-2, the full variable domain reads GAGVSQSPRYKVAKRGQDVALRCDPISGHVSLFWYQQALGQGPEFLTYFQNEAQLDKSGLPSDRFFAERPEGSVSTLKIQRTQQEDSAVYLCASSYRDRVGTGELFFGEGSRLTVL.

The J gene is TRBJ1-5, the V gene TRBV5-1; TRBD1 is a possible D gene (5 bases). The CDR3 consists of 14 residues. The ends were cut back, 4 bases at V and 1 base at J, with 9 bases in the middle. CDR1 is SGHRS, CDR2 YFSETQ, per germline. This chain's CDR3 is CASSPDSSNQPQHF. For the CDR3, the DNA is TGCGCCAGCAGCCCAGACAGCAGCAATCAGCCCCAGCATTTT.

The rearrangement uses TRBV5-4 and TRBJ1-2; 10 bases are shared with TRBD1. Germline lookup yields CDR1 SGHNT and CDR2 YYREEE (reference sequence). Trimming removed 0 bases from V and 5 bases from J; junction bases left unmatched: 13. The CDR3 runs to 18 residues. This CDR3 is CASSLAGDRGSRWYGYTF. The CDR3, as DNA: TGTGCCAGCAGCTTGGCAGGGGACAGGGGTTCCCGGTGGTATGGCTACACCTTC. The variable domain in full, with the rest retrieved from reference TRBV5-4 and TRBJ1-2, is ETGVTQSPTHLIKTRGQQVTLRCSSQSGHNTVSWYQQALGQGPQFIFQYYREEENGRGNFPPRFSGLQFPNYSSELNVNALELDDSALYLCASSLAGDRGSRWYGYTFGSGTRLTVV.

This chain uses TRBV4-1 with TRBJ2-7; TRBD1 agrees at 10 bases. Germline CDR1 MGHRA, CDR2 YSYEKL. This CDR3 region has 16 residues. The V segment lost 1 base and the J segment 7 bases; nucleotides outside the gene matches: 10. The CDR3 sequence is CASSQVAGTGAGEQYF. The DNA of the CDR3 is TGCGCCAGCAGCCAAGTTGCGGGGACAGGGGCGGGGGAGCAGTACTTC.

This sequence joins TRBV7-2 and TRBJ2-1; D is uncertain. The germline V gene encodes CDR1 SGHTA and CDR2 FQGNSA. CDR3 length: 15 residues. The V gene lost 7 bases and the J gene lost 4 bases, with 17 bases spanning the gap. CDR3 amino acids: CASKEVAFGYNEQFF. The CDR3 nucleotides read TGTGCCAGCAAAGAGGTGGCTTTTGGGTACAATGAGCAGTTCTTC.

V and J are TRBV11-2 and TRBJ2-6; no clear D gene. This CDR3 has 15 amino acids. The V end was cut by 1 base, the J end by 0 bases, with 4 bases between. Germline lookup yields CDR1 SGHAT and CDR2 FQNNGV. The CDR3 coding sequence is TGTGCCAGCAGCTTAGGAGTCTCTGGGGCCAACGTCCTGACTTTC. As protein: CASSLGVSGANVLTF.

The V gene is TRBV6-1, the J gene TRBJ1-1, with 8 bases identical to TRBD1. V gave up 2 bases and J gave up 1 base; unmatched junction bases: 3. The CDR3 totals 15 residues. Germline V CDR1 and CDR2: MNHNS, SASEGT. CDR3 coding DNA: TGTGCCAGCAGTGAACAGGGGGCCTGGAACACTGAAGCTTTCTTT. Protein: CASSEQGAWNTEAFF.

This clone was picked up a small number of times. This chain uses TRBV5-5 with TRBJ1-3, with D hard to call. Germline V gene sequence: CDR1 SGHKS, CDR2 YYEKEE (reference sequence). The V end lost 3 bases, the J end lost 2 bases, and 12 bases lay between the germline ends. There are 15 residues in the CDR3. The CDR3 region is CASSSFKGAGNTIYF. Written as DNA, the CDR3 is TGTGCCAGCAGCTCCTTTAAGGGAGCTGGAAACACCATATATTTT.

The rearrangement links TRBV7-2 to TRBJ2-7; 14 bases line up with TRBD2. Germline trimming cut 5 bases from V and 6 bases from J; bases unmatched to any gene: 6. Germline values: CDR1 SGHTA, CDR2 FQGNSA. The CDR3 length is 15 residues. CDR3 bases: TGTGCCAGCAGCGTGGGACTAGCGGGAGTTCTCGAGCAGTACTTC. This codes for CASSVGLAGVLEQYF. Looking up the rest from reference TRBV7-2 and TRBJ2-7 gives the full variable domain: GAGVSQSPSNKVTEKGKDVELRCDPISGHTALYWYRQSLGQGLEFLIYFQGNSAPDKSGLPSDRFSAERTGGSVSTLTIQRTQQEDSAVYLCASSVGLAGVLEQYFGPGTRLTVT.

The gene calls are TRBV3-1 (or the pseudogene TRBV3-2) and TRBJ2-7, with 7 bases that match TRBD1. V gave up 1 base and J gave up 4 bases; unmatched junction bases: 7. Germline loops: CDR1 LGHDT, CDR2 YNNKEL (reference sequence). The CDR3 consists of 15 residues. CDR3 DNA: TGTGCCAGCAGCCAAGGCCCGGGACAGTTATACGAGCAGTACGTC. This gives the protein CASSQGPGQLYEQYV.

CDR3 sequence reads: CASSRTGQGYGYTF. The CDR3 DNA reads TGTGCCAGCAGCCGAACGGGACAAGGCTATGGCTACACCTTC. This sequence joins TRBV11-3 and TRBJ1-2; perhaps TRBD1 as D (6 bases). The V end was cut by 5 bases, the J end by 4 bases, with 14 bases between. The CDR3 covers 14 residues. The germline V gene encodes CDR1 SGHNT and CDR2 YENEEA.

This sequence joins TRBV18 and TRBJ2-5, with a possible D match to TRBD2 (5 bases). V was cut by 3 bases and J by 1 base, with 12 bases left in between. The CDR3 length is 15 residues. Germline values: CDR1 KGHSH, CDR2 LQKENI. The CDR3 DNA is TGTGCCAGCTCACCGAGGAACGGGGTCCAAGAGACCCAGTACTTC. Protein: CASSPRNGVQETQYF.

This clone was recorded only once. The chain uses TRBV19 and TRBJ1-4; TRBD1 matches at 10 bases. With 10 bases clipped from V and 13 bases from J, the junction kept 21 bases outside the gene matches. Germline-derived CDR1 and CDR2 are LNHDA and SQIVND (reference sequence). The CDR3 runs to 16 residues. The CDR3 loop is CATQMRDRGAASGLFF. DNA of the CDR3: TGTGCCACCCAGATGAGGGACAGGGGTGCGGCTTCTGGACTGTTTTTT. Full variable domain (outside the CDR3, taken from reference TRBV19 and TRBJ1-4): DGGITQSPKYLFRKEGQNVTLSCEQNLNHDAMYWYRQDPGQGLRLIYYSQIVNDFQKGDIAEGYSVSREKKESFPLTVTSAQKNPTAFYLCATQMRDRGAASGLFFGSGTQLSVL.

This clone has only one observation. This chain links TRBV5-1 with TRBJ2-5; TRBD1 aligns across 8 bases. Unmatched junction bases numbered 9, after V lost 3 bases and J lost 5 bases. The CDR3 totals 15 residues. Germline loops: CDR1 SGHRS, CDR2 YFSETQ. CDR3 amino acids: CASSSPQGAGETQYF. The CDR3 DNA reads TGCGCCAGCAGCTCCCCCCAGGGGGCTGGTGAGACCCAGTACTTC.

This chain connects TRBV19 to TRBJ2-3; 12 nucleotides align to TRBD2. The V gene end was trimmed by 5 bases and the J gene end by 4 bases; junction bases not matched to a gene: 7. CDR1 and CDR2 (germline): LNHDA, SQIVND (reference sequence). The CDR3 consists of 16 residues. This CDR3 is CASSQRLAGDADTQYF. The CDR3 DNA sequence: TGTGCCAGTAGTCAAAGACTAGCGGGGGATGCAGATACGCAGTATTTT. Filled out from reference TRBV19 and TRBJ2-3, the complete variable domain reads DGGITQSPKYLFRKEGQNVTLSCEQNLNHDAMYWYRQDPGQGLRLIYYSQIVNDFQKGDIAEGYSVSREKKESFPLTVTSAQKNPTAFYLCASSQRLAGDADTQYFGPGTRLTVL.

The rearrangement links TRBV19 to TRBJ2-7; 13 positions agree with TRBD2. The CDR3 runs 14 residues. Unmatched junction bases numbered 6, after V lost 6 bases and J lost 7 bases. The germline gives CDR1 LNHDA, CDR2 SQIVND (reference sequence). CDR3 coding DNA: TGTGCCAGTAGCCGGACTAGCGGGAGAAGGGAGCAGTACTTC. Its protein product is CASSRTSGRREQYF. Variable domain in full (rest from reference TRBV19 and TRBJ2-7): DGGITQSPKYLFRKEGQNVTLSCEQNLNHDAMYWYRQDPGQGLRLIYYSQIVNDFQKGDIAEGYSVSREKKESFPLTVTSAQKNPTAFYLCASSRTSGRREQYFGPGTRLTVT.

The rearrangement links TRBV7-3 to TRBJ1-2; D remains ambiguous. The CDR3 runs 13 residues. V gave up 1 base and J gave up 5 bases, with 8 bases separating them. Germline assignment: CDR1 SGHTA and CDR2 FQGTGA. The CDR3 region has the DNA TGTGCCAGCAGCTTAAGAGGAATGTATGGCTACACCTTC. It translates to CASSLRGMYGYTF.

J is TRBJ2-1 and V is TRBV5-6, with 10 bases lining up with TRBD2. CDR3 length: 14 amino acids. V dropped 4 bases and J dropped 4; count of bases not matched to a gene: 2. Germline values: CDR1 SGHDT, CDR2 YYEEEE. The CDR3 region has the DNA TGTGCCAGCAGCATGGGACTAGCGTACAATGAGCAGTTCTTC. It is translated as CASSMGLAYNEQFF.

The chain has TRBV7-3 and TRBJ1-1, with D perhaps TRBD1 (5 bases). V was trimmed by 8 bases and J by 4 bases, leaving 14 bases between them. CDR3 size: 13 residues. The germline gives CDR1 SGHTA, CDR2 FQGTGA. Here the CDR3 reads CASSTAGGTEAFF. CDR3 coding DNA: TGTGCCAGCTCCACGGCGGGGGGCACTGAAGCTTTCTTT.

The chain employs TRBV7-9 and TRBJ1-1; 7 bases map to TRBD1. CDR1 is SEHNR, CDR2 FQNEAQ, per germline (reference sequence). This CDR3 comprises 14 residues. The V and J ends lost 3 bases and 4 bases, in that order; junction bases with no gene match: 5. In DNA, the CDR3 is TGTGCCAGCAGCTTCCCATACAGGGGCACTGAAGCTTTCTTT. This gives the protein CASSFPYRGTEAFF.

The DNA for the CDR3 is TGCGCCAGCAGCCGAAATGCGGGGGCCTCCTACAATGAGCAGTTCTTC. It codes for CASSRNAGASYNEQFF. This rearrangement joins TRBV4-3 to TRBJ2-1, with D perhaps TRBD2 (7 bases). Germline V CDR1 and CDR2: LGHNA, YSLEER. Trimming took 4 bases from V and 0 from J, leaving 13 bases between them. The CDR3 spans 16 residues.

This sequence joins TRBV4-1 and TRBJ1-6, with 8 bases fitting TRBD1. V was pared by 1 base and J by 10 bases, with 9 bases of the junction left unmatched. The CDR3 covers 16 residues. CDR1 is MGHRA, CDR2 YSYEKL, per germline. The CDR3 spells CASSQGTDRVKSPLHF. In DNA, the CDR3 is TGCGCCAGCAGCCAAGGTACGGACAGGGTAAAATCACCCCTCCACTTT.

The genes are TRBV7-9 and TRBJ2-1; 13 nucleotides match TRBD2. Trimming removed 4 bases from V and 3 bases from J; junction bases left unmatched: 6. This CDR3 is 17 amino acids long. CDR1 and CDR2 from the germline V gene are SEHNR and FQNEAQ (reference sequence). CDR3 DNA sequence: TGTGCCAGCAGCTCCCGGACTAGCGGGAGTGACTACAATGAGCAGTTCTTC. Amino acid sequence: CASSSRTSGSDYNEQFF.